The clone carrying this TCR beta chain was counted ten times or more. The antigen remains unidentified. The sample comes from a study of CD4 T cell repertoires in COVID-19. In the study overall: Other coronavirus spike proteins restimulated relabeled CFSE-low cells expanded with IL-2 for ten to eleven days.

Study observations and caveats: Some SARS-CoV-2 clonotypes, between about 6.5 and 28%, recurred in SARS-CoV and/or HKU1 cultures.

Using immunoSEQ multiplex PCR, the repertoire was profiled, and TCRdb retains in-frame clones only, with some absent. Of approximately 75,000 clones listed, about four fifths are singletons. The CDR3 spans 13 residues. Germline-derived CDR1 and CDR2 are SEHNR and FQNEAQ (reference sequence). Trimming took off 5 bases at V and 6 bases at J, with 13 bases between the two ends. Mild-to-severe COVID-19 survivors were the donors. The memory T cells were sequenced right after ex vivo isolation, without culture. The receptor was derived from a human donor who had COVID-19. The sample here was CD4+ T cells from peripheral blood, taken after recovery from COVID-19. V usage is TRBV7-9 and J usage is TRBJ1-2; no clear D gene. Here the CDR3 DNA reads TGTGCCAGCAGCCCCCCGGCGCGTAATGGCTACACCTTC. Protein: CASSPPARNGYTF.